This is a list of T cell receptor beta chains from one sample in a study of T cell clones after liver transplantation. Generated by immunoSEQ multiplex PCR, the TCRdb table keeps only in-frame clones and is missing some. The sample contains around 19,000 clones, about 90% of which appear only once. The source was CD8+ T cells from blood, collected before liver transplant. Source of these receptors: a human donor who received a liver transplant. Each CDR3 is given with its conserved first and last residue. A D gene is named only where the DNA matches it firmly. Size is stated for part of the rows, as once, few or many counts, or as a class when the clone is expanded.

CDR3	DNA	D	V	J	size
CASSFSPGDTEAFF	TGTGCCAGCAGCTTCTCTCCAGGGGATACTGAAGCTTTCTTT	.	TRBV5-6	TRBJ1-1	.
CASSLGTYSPGELFF	TGTGCCAGCAGCTTAGGGACTTATAGTCCCGGGGAGCTGTTTTTT	.	TRBV7-2	TRBJ2-2	.
CASSQDSRKDEQYF	TGCGCCAGCAGCCAAGATAGTAGGAAGGACGAGCAGTACTTC	.	TRBV4-3	TRBJ2-7	.
CASSYSPSEKETQYF	TGTGCCAGCAGTTACTCGCCTAGCGAGAAAGAGACCCAGTACTTC	.	TRBV6-5	TRBJ2-5	.
CASSDSIQGNYGQPQHF	TGCGCCAGCAGTGATTCAATACAGGGGAATTATGGTCAGCCCCAGCATTTT	TRBD1	TRBV10-2	TRBJ1-5	once
CASSSPETYNEQFF	TGTGCCAGCAGCTCCCCTGAGACCTACAATGAGCAGTTCTTC	.	TRBV11-2	TRBJ2-1	.
CANPGQATYEQYF	TGTGCCAATCCGGGACAGGCGACCTACGAGCAGTACTTC	.	TRBV21-1	TRBJ2-7	.
CATGLGDQPQHF	TGTGCCACTGGACTCGGAGATCAGCCCCAGCATTTT	.	TRBV19	TRBJ1-5	few
CASSEDGGAYNEQFF	TGCGCCAGCAGTGAAGATGGAGGGGCCTACAATGAGCAGTTCTTC	.	TRBV4-1	TRBJ2-1	.
CASSKGGIANEQYF	TGTGCCAGTAGTAAAGGGGGAATAGCAAACGAGCAGTACTTC	.	TRBV2	TRBJ2-7	.
CASSLAAGLAGGSYNEQFF	TGTGCCAGCAGCTTAGCTGCGGGACTAGCGGGAGGTTCCTACAATGAGCAGTTCTTC	TRBD2	TRBV7-2	TRBJ2-1	.
CASSFAEGPDTQYF	TGTGCCAGCAGTTTTGCGGAGGGGCCAGATACGCAGTATTTT	.	TRBV27	TRBJ2-3	.
CASVGGAEQYF	TGTGCCAGCGTCGGGGGGGCCGAGCAGTACTTC	TRBD2	TRBV27	TRBJ2-7	.
CASLGAYEQYF	TGTGCCAGCCTGGGAGCCTACGAGCAGTACTTC	.	TRBV19	TRBJ2-7	.
CSVEGGDLRSYEQYF	TGCAGCGTTGAAGGGGGAGACCTACGCTCCTACGAGCAGTACTTC	.	TRBV29-1	TRBJ2-7	.
CASSESWGVNEKLFF	TGCGCCAGCAGCGAATCCTGGGGGGTTAATGAAAAACTGTTTTTT	.	TRBV4-3	TRBJ1-4	.
CASSAAIQGNTGELFF	TGTGCCAGCAGCGCAGCAATACAGGGAAACACCGGGGAGCTGTTTTTT	.	TRBV28	TRBJ2-2	.
CASSPTGFTEAFF	TGTGCCAGTAGTCCTACAGGGTTCACTGAAGCTTTCTTT	.	TRBV19	TRBJ1-1	.
CASRTGRGDTEAFF	TGTGCCAGCCGCACAGGGCGCGGGGACACTGAAGCTTTCTTT	.	TRBV27	TRBJ1-1	once
CASSIGGLAYNEQFF	TGTGCCAGTAGTATAGGGGGACTAGCCTACAATGAGCAGTTCTTC	TRBD2	TRBV19	TRBJ2-1	.
CASIPPGPLSYNEQFF	TGTGCCAGCATCCCACCCGGACCCCTCTCCTACAATGAGCAGTTCTTC	.	TRBV27	TRBJ2-1	.
CASSPQGGDTEAFF	TGTGCCAGCTCACCACAGGGGGGGGACACTGAAGCTTTCTTT	.	TRBV18	TRBJ1-1	.
CASSPSGTGLGETQYF	TGTGCCAGCAGCCCCTCCGGGACAGGACTGGGGGAGACCCAGTACTTC	TRBD1	TRBV11-2	TRBJ2-5	.
CAISESSTGGFQPQHF	TGTGCCATCAGTGAGTCATCAACAGGGGGCTTTCAGCCCCAGCATTTT	TRBD1	TRBV10-3	TRBJ1-5	.
CAWSVQGYQPQHF	TGTGCCTGGAGTGTACAGGGGTATCAGCCCCAGCATTTT	TRBD1	TRBV30	TRBJ1-5	.
CASSAPGLAVNEQYF	TGTGCCAGCAGTGCCCCGGGACTAGCGGTCAACGAGCAGTACTTC	TRBD2	TRBV27	TRBJ2-7	.
CASSPSTGPYEQYF	TGCGCCAGCAGCCCATCGACAGGCCCATATGAGCAGTACTTC	.	TRBV4-3	TRBJ2-7	.
CAWIATGYEQYF	TGTGCCTGGATCGCGACAGGCTACGAGCAGTACTTC	.	TRBV30	TRBJ2-7	.